One sample yielded the 4 T cell receptor beta chains listed below, sequenced in a study of coeliac disease. General study findings and limits: Control samples showed higher TRB and TRG clonality than intraepithelial and lamina propria samples in active celiac disease.

Here immunoSEQ multiplex PCR was the method, and the copy in TCRdb shows in-frame clones only, minus some. The table has thousands of clones, approximately 70% seen once. What these receptors recognize is not known. The sample consisted of lamina propria lymphocytes from the gut. These TCRs come from a woman younger than 35 with active celiac disease.

The chain is built from TRBV11-2 and TRBJ1-6, with D possibly matching TRBD1 (5 bases). The V gene's germline CDR1 is SGHAT and CDR2 FQNNGV. This CDR3 region has 13 residues. V lost 5 bases and J 15 bases, leaving 17 bases between the germline ends. CDR3 nucleotide sequence: TGTGCCAGCAGCGCAGGACCGGGACTAGTCCTCCACTTT. This codes for CASSAGPGLVLHF.

This rearrangement joins TRBV4-2 to TRBJ2-5; 12 nucleotides agree with TRBD1. J was trimmed by 5 bases and V by 4 bases; bases with no gene match: 5. CDR3 length: 15 residues. Germline V gene data show CDR1 as LGHNA and CDR2 as YNFKEQ. The CDR3 sequence is CASSPGTGGAETQYF. The CDR3 DNA reads TGTGCCAGCAGCCCCGGGACAGGGGGCGCGGAGACCCAGTACTTC.

The J gene is TRBJ2-5, the V gene TRBV2; 7 bases are shared with TRBD2. The CDR3 consists of 13 residues. With 6 bases clipped from V and 5 bases from J, the junction kept 6 bases outside the gene matches. Germline V gene sequence: CDR1 SNHLY, CDR2 FYNNEI. The CDR3: CASSGTIRETQYF. The CDR3 DNA sequence: TGTGCCAGCAGCGGGACTATTCGGGAGACCCAGTACTTC.

The J gene is TRBJ1-2, the V gene TRBV11-2, with 8 bases lining up with TRBD1. The CDR3 loop spans 13 amino acids. Trimming cost V 6 bases and J 7 bases; bases outside gene matches: 7. In germline, CDR1 is SGHAT, CDR2 FQNNGV. The CDR3 protein is CASRKAGGGGYTF. CDR3 in DNA: TGTGCCAGCAGAAAAGCAGGGGGCGGTGGCTACACCTTC.